What follows are 17 T cell receptor beta chains derived from one specimen sequenced in a study of blood T cell repertoires in COVID-19. Some clones are missing from TCRdb's copy, which holds only in-frame ones; the method was immunoSEQ multiplex PCR. The table has about 55,000 clones, 86% seen once. What was sequenced was peripheral blood. The receptor set was obtained from an elderly woman with acute or convalescent COVID-19.

This chain links TRBV18 with TRBJ2-6; the D is unclear. V was shortened by 3 bases and J by 0 bases, with 6 bases between the two germline ends. Germline V CDR1 and CDR2: KGHSH, LQKENI. The CDR3 extends over 15 amino acids. CDR3 residues: CASSPLSSGANVLTF. The CDR3, as DNA: TGTGCCAGCTCACCCCTCAGCTCTGGGGCCAACGTCCTGACTTTC.

V usage is TRBV5-1 and J usage is TRBJ1-4, with a weak D call TRBD1 (5 bases). The CDR3 extends over 16 amino acids. Trimming took off 4 bases at V and 8 bases at J, with 21 bases between the two ends. Germline assignment: CDR1 SGHRS and CDR2 YFSETQ. CDR3 DNA sequence: TGCGCCAGCAGCCCCCGGGAGGGGACCACCCAAGAAAAACTGTTTTTT. Protein: CASSPREGTTQEKLFF.

The rearrangement joins TRBV11-3 to TRBJ2-5, with 10 bases fitting TRBD2. The CDR3 is 17 residues long. The trim removed 1 base at V and 5 bases at J, leaving 10 bases unmatched. Germline V gene data show CDR1 as SGHNT and CDR2 as YENEEA. The CDR3 sequence is CASSLGLAGRGGETQYF. In DNA form, the CDR3 reads TGTGCCAGCAGCTTAGGACTAGCGGGCCGAGGGGGGGAGACCCAGTACTTC.

This rearrangement joins TRBV3-1 (or the pseudogene TRBV3-2) to TRBJ2-2, with D possibly matching TRBD2 (7 bases). V was cut by 7 bases and J by 4 bases, with 28 bases left in between. This CDR3 is 19 amino acids long. Germline lookup yields CDR1 LGHDT and CDR2 YNNKEL (reference sequence). CDR3 bases: TGTGCCAGCAAACAAGATCGGTGGGGGGCGGGAGTGTCCACCGGGGAGCTGTTTTTT. Encoded protein: CASKQDRWGAGVSTGELFF.

The V call is TRBV28, the J call TRBJ1-5, with unresolved D. Trimming stripped 5 bases from V and 7 bases from J, with 12 bases between. Germline lookup yields CDR1 MDHEN and CDR2 SYDVKM. The CDR3 sequence is 13 residues long. CDR3 residues: CASSTGNDQPQHF. CDR3 nucleotides: TGTGCCAGCAGTACCGGGAACGACCAGCCCCAGCATTTT.

The chain joins TRBV19 to TRBJ1-5, with D perhaps TRBD1 (6 bases). CDR3 length: 15 amino acids. Per the germline V gene, CDR1 is LNHDA and CDR2 is SQIVND (reference sequence). V dropped 5 bases and J dropped 0 bases, with 11 bases sitting between them. CDR3 in DNA: TGTGCCAGTAGTTCTGGACAGAATAGCAATCAGCCCCAGCATTTT. Residues: CASSSGQNSNQPQHF.

This rearrangement joins TRBV5-1 to TRBJ2-1; 7 bases fit TRBD1. Germline V gene data show CDR1 as SGHRS and CDR2 as YFSETQ. The CDR3 is 15 residues long. The V and J ends lost 4 bases and 4 bases, in that order; junction bases with no gene match: 8. CDR3 protein: CASSTTGTEYNEQFF. Written as DNA, the CDR3 is TGCGCCAGCAGCACAACCGGGACAGAGTACAATGAGCAGTTCTTC.

The chain carries TRBV5-8 and TRBJ2-7, with D uncertain. Germline V gene lookup returns CDR1 SGHTS and CDR2 YDEGEE. The CDR3 is 12 amino acids. V shed 4 bases and J shed 7 bases, with 12 bases lying between them. In nucleotides, the CDR3 is TGTGCCAGCAGCCCGGGTGGTGGGGAGCAGTACTTC. It translates to CASSPGGGEQYF.

Only one count was recorded for this clone. The rearrangement links TRBV5-4 to TRBJ1-2, with D perhaps TRBD1 (6 bases). V lost 4 bases and J lost 4, with 14 bases in between. Germline assignment: CDR1 SGHNT and CDR2 YYREEE (reference sequence). This CDR3 comprises 14 residues. In nucleotides, the CDR3 is TGTGCCAGCAGCGCACAGGGAGTTCCCTATGGCTACACCTTC. Translated: CASSAQGVPYGYTF.

The chain carries TRBV28 and TRBJ1-5, with D possibly matching TRBD1 (5 bases). V was shortened by 3 bases and J by 1 base, with 10 bases between the two germline ends. Germline CDR1 is MDHEN and CDR2 is SYDVKM. The CDR3 extends over 15 amino acids. For the CDR3, the DNA is TGTGCCAGCAGTTTGTCAGGGATAAGCAATCAGCCCCAGCATTTT. As protein: CASSLSGISNQPQHF.

This rearrangement joins TRBV11-2 to TRBJ1-6, with D hard to call. Germline V lookup: CDR1 SGHAT, CDR2 FQNNGV. The CDR3 length is 14 residues. V lost 7 bases, J lost 7 bases, and 14 bases lay in between. CDR3 region: CASTLRRANSPLHF. The CDR3, as DNA: TGTGCCAGCACCCTCCGTCGAGCAAATTCACCCCTCCACTTT.

The chain couples TRBV5-1 to TRBJ2-3; 10 bases align to TRBD2. V dropped 4 bases and J dropped 4; count of bases not matched to a gene: 9. In germline, CDR1 is SGHRS, CDR2 YFSETQ. This CDR3 has 16 amino acids. In DNA form, the CDR3 reads TGCGCCAGCAGCCCACGTGTAGCGGGAGGTTCAGATACGCAGTATTTT. It is translated as CASSPRVAGGSDTQYF.

The chain has TRBV3-1 (or the pseudogene TRBV3-2) and TRBJ1-5; D not certain. The germline V gene has CDR1 LGHDT and CDR2 YNNKEL (reference sequence). There are 14 residues in the CDR3. V lost 2 bases, J lost 0 bases, and 5 bases lay in between. The CDR3 loop is CASSQQISNQPQHF. Here the CDR3 DNA reads TGTGCCAGCAGCCAACAGATTAGCAATCAGCCCCAGCATTTT.

The V and J genes are TRBV5-1 and TRBJ1-2; D is unresolved. Trimming removed 0 bases at V and 5 bases at J, with 8 bases between. Germline V CDR1 and CDR2: SGHRS, YFSETQ. The CDR3 runs to 13 residues. The CDR3 spells CASSLGSQYGYTF. Here the CDR3 DNA reads TGCGCCAGCAGCTTGGGGTCCCAGTATGGCTACACCTTC.

Here the CDR3 DNA reads TGTGCCAGCAGCGTAGAGGCGGGCTTAGATACGCAGTATTTT. Its translation: CASSVEAGLDTQYF. The J gene is TRBJ2-3, the V gene TRBV9; weak D call: TRBD2 (5 bases). Trimming removed 0 bases at V and 5 bases at J, with 10 bases between. CDR1 is SGDLS, CDR2 YYNGEE, per germline. CDR3 length equals 14 residues. Together with reference TRBV9 and TRBJ2-3, the CDR3 gives the full variable domain: DSGVTQTPKHLITATGQRVTLRCSPRSGDLSVYWYQQSLDQGLQFLIQYYNGEERAKGNILERFSAQQFPDLHSELNLSSLELGDSALYFCASSVEAGLDTQYFGPGTRLTVL.

The chain carries TRBV10-3 and TRBJ1-2; D call uncertain. This CDR3 region has 11 residues. Germline V CDR1 and CDR2: ENHRY, SYGVKD. V lost 10 bases and J lost 3, with 9 bases in between. CDR3 DNA sequence: TGTGCCAGCGGAAGAGACTATGGCTACACCTTC. Amino acid sequence: CASGRDYGYTF.

V gene TRBV30 combines with J gene TRBJ2-1, with TRBD2 matching 14 bases. Trimming at V came to 6 bases and at J to 8 bases, leaving 15 bases not matched to a gene. Germline assignment: CDR1 GTSNPN and CDR2 SVGIG (reference sequence). This CDR3 contains 17 residues. In nucleotides, the CDR3 is TGTGCCTGTACCTCTACTCCTGGGACTAGCGGGAGTTATGAGCAGTTCTTC. Translating it yields CACTSTPGTSGSYEQFF.